Below, 7 T cell receptor beta chains from the same sample are listed, as sequenced in a study of blood T cell repertoires in COVID-19. The repertoire was sequenced with immunoSEQ multiplex PCR; TCRdb's copy has only in-frame clones and lacks some. Here the sample spans 130,000 or so clones, around 84% being singletons. Sequences were obtained from peripheral blood. These TCRs come from an elderly woman with acute or convalescent COVID-19.

The rearrangement uses TRBV12-3 or TRBV12-4 and TRBJ2-3; D remains unclear. The CDR3 covers 13 residues. Trimming removed 1 base from V and 8 bases from J, with 10 bases in between. The CDR3 DNA is TGTGCCAGCAGTTTAGGCGCGTCCCTTACGCAGTATTTT. Its translation is CASSLGASLTQYF.

J is TRBJ2-7 and V is TRBV18; tentatively, D is TRBD2 (6 bases). V lost 6 bases to trimming and J lost 3 bases, with 9 bases between them. The CDR3 is 12 residues long. The germline gives CDR1 KGHSH, CDR2 LQKENI. This CDR3 reads CASSVGGYEQYF. The CDR3, as DNA: TGTGCCAGCTCCGTCGGGGGCTACGAGCAGTACTTC.

CDR3 sequence reads: CASSPPAKQGRNTEAFF. The CDR3 DNA sequence: TGTGCCAGCAGTCCCCCGGCCAAACAGGGTCGGAACACTGAAGCTTTCTTT. The rearrangement links TRBV27 to TRBJ1-1; D might be TRBD1 (6 bases). Germline V lookup: CDR1 MNHEY, CDR2 SMNVEV (reference sequence). Trimming pared 5 bases from V and 1 base from J, leaving 20 bases between. This CDR3 comprises 17 residues.

The chain couples TRBV4-1 to TRBJ2-7, with D possibly being TRBD1 (6 bases). The ends were cut back, 3 bases at V and 1 base at J, with 10 bases in the middle. The CDR3 spans 14 residues. Germline V gene data show CDR1 as MGHRA and CDR2 as YSYEKL. This CDR3 is CASSHHRESYEQYF. The CDR3 DNA is TGCGCCAGCAGCCACCACAGGGAATCCTACGAGCAGTACTTC.

The chain carries TRBV6-5 and TRBJ1-6; 8 nucleotides agree with TRBD1. Unmatched junction bases numbered 3, after V lost 6 bases and J lost 2 bases. This CDR3 has 15 amino acids. Germline V gene data show CDR1 as MNHEY and CDR2 as SVGAGI. CDR3 loop: CASRRTGTYNSPLHF. The CDR3 DNA reads TGTGCCAGCAGGAGGACAGGGACCTATAATTCACCCCTCCACTTT.

In regard to this clone: The sample contains more than one DNA sequence encoding this CDR3. The chain recombines TRBV13 with TRBJ2-7, with 8 bases fitting TRBD1. The CDR3 is 14 amino acids. Trimming removed 3 bases from V and 6 bases from J; junction bases left unmatched: 7. Per the germline V gene, CDR1 is PRHDT and CDR2 is FYEKMQ (reference sequence). The CDR3 protein is CASSFRQGASEQYF. CDR3 bases: TGTGCCAGCAGCTTTCGGCAGGGGGCGAGCGAGCAGTACTTC.

This clone has just one count. Here the CDR3 reads CASSANPTGFNEKLFF. The CDR3, as DNA: TGTGCCAGCAGCGCAAACCCGACCGGGTTCAATGAAAAACTGTTTTTT. This chain links TRBV5-5 with TRBJ1-4; no clear D. This CDR3 is 16 amino acids long. Germline lookup yields CDR1 SGHKS and CDR2 YYEKEE (reference sequence). Trimming removed 4 bases from V and 5 bases from J, with 18 bases in between.